This T cell receptor (beta chain) was recorded in a study of CD8+CD57+ T cells in acquired aplastic anemia. Turning to the study itself: Yields of DNA that came from sorted CD4+ and CD8+ cells averaged about 3.3 ug.

Study-wide findings and caveats: Overlapping CD8+ CDR3 repertoires of patients and controls contained around 30 shared sequences.

CD8+CD57+ cell expansion had been shown by flow cytometry in patients chosen for sequencing. Every one of the patients had aplastic anemia (severe, acquired). For this clonotype: The antigen remains unidentified.

Germline lookup yields CDR1 LGHNA and CDR2 YNFKEQ. The CDR3 covers 17 residues. Trimming took off 6 bases at V and 2 bases at J, with 19 bases between the two ends. Using genomic DNA as the template, TCR beta VDJ and CDR3 profiling was carried out. TCRdb reprocessed the reads via MiXCR and lists one record per CDR3 protein. The sample yields about 160,000 distinct CDR3 sequences, 71% seen once. V is TRBV4-2 and J is TRBJ1-4; D might be TRBD1 (6 bases). The source material was sorted CD4+, CD8+, or CD8+CD57+ T cells (not recorded which) from PBMCs. The source of this sequence is a human donor with aplastic anemia. As DNA, the CDR3 is TGTGCCAGCAGTACAGTCTTGGTAAGGGGGACTAATGAAAAACTGTTTTTT. The encoded protein is CASSTVLVRGTNEKLFF.